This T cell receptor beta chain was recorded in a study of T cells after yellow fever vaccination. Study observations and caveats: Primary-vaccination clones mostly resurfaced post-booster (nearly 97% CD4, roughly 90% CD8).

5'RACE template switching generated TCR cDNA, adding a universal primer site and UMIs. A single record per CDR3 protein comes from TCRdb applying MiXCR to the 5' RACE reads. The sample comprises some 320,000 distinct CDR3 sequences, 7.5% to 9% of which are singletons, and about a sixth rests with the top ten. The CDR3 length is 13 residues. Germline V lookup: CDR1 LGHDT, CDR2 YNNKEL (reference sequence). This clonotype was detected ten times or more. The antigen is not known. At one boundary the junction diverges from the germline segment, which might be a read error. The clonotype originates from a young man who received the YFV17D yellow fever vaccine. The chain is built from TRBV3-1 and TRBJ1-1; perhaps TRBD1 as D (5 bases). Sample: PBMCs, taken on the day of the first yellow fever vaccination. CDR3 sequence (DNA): TGTGCCAGCAGCCAAGACGGGGCGGCTGAGGCTTTCTTT. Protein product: CASSQDGAAEAFF.